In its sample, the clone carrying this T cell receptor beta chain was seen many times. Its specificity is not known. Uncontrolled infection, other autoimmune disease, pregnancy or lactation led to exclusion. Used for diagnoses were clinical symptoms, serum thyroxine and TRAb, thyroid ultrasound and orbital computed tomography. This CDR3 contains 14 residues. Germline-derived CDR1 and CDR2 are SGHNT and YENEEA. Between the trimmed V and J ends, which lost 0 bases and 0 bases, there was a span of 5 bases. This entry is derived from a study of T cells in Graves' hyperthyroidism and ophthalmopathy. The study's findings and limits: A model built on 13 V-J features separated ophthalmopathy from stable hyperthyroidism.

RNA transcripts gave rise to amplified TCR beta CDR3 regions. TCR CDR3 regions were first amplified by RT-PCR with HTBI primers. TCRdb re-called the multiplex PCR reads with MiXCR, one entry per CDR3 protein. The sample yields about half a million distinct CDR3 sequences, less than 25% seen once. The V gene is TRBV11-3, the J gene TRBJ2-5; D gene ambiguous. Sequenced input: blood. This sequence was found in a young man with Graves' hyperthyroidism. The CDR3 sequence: CASSLDRYQETQYF. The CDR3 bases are TGTGCCAGCAGCTTAGACAGATACCAAGAGACCCAGTACTTC.